Reported below is one T cell receptor (beta chain). Its antigen remains undetermined. Per-base quality was not reported, and no clone a single base away is much larger than it. This record comes from a study of blood T cell repertoires in COVID-19 (TCRdb year 2020). A note on the overall study: Collaborator samples came from the United States, Italy and Spain and covered acute and convalescent phases of COVID-19. The dataset comprised deeply sampled blood TCRbeta repertoires from subjects exposed to, actively infected with, or recovered from COVID-19. Where available, HLA class I and class II types were taken from metadata supplied by the sample provider and were not determined by assay-based typing. The repertoires were made available in a free public database intended to serve as a resource for research on the immune response to SARS-CoV-2. Sample metadata almost always included a de-identified subject ID, COVID-19 status, age in years and sex. The prospective study material was composed of cDNA or gDNA derived from T cells, B-cell-depleted T cells, or PBMCs. The samples were drawn from two sources: the first 160 participants of the ongoing ImmuneRACE study, and 1,254 subjects contributed by 6 global collaborators.

Cut back by 3 bases and 0 bases, the V and J ends lie 7 bases apart. CDR1 and CDR2 are drawn from the germline V gene: SNHLY, FYNNEI. There are 14 amino acids in the CDR3, from cysteine to phenylalanine inclusive. Only CDR3 DNA remains: 42 bases, in frame from the first base. Results the study describes overall, beyond this receptor: How much clinical and demographic metadata was included differed by source and by participant, and the metadata was provided uncurated.

TCRbeta CDR3 regions were amplified from genomic DNA using the immunoSEQ Assay, a bias-controlled multiplex PCR. Turning to the authors' computational methods: The number of nucleated cells in each sample was estimated from the amplification of reference gene primers within the assay. To quantify the absolute abundance of each unique TCRbeta CDR3 rearrangement, sequence reads were collapsed and filtered. For each sample, productive Simpson clonality was calculated by taking the square root of Simpson's diversity index across productive rearrangements. The immuneACCESS repertoire file appears here via TCRdb, limited to in-frame rearrangements. These files lack a portion of the clones; in checked studies, under half of the deficit traces to unresolved V genes, and the cause of the others is not known. That table supplies the V and J calls and clone size; D and trimming were determined from the DNA. Counted in this sample were 300,000 to 450,000 clones; approximately 90% of them appeared once. The ten most abundant clones make up more than 0.95% of the sample.

In the prospective study, participants were roughly 18 to 95 years old, resided in about 25 geographic areas of the United States, and were enrolled through a virtual design. In the prospective study, participants were assigned to cohorts based on the clinical history participants reported in a screening survey and a study questionnaire. ImmuneRACE Cohort 3 recovered participants were defined by two consecutive negative NP/OP PCR tests, healthcare professional clearance, or symptom resolution. Mobile phlebotomists in the prospective study collected whole blood, serum and a nasopharyngeal or oropharyngeal swab from every participant. Participants in the prospective study had the option to provide additional blood draws and questionnaires over a roughly 2-month period. Before DNA extraction, blood samples from the prospective study were shipped at room temperature or frozen.

The chain couples TRBV2 to TRBJ2-3, with a tentative D gene TRBD2 over 5 matching bases. The sample consisted of PBMCs or T cells enriched from blood (not recorded which). The source of this sequence is a woman between 18 and 30 years old who had recovered from COVID-19. The DNA sequence follows: TGTGCCAGCAGTGAGAGAGGGAGCACAGATACGCAGTATTTT. This sequence encodes CASSERGSTDTQYF.